Each of the 30 T cell receptor beta chains below was sequenced from the same sample in a study of cytomegalovirus exposure and HLA in healthy donors. The PCR employed 60 Vbeta primers together with 13 Jbeta primers. Produced via immunoSEQ multiplex PCR; TCRdb's table is partial and in-frame only. The table shows 75,000 to 100,000 clones, with around 60% occurring only once. Input material: PBMCs. These receptors originate from a man aged 60-69 years in good health and CMV-seronegative.

The chain links TRBV6-5 to TRBJ1-2, with TRBD1 identical over 8 bases. The CDR3 is 14 residues long. With V trimmed by 5 bases and J by 4 bases, 6 bases remained unmatched. Germline V lookup: CDR1 MNHEY, CDR2 SVGAGI. The chain's CDR3 is CASSPDRAPYGYTF. In nucleotides, the CDR3 is TGTGCCAGCAGTCCGGACAGGGCTCCCTATGGCTACACCTTC.

This sequence joins TRBV6-5 and TRBJ2-7; D gene uncertain. Germline CDR1 and CDR2: MNHEY and SVGAGI. V lost 8 bases and J 7 bases, leaving 18 bases between the germline ends. This CDR3 spans 13 amino acids. The CDR3 is CASHPPASQEQYF. Written as DNA, the CDR3 is TGTGCCAGCCACCCGCCCGCCTCTCAGGAGCAGTACTTC.

This chain uses TRBV9 with TRBJ2-7, with 10 bases lining up with TRBD2. The CDR3 extends over 16 amino acids. J gave up 3 bases and V 3 bases, and 9 bases lay outside the gene matches. The V gene's germline CDR1 is SGDLS and CDR2 YYNGEE. The CDR3, as DNA: TGTGCCAGCAGCGGGAAATTAGCGGGAGGCCGCTACGAGCAGTACTTC. It codes for CASSGKLAGGRYEQYF.

This rearrangement joins TRBV29-1 to TRBJ1-1, with D unclear. This CDR3 has 14 residues. Germline CDR1 is SQVTM and CDR2 is ANQGSEA. Trimming stripped 4 bases from V and 1 base from J, with 13 bases between. The DNA of the CDR3 is TGCAGCGTTGTTGGTCGACACACGAACACTGAAGCTTTCTTT. Amino acids: CSVVGRHTNTEAFF.

The gene calls are TRBV18 and TRBJ2-7, with 8 nucleotides matching TRBD1. In germline, CDR1 is KGHSH, CDR2 LQKENI. V dropped 4 bases and J dropped 4; count of bases not matched to a gene: 6. There are 14 residues in the CDR3. CDR3 nucleotides: TGTGCCAGCTCACAAGGGGACAGGCTGTACGAGCAGTACTTC. This encodes CASSQGDRLYEQYF.

The sample holds a few counts of this clone. The CDR3 loop reads CASSFTGTGLYGYTF. CDR3 in DNA: TGCGCCAGCAGCTTTACCGGGACAGGGCTTTATGGCTACACCTTC. This chain joins TRBV5-1 and TRBJ1-2; 9 bases line up with TRBD1. The CDR3 length is 15 residues. Trimming took 2 bases from V and 5 from J; bases not matched to a gene: 7. The germline V gene has CDR1 SGHRS and CDR2 YFSETQ.

The V and J genes are TRBV2 and TRBJ2-1, with 16 bases identical to TRBD2. This CDR3 contains 17 residues. Germline assignment: CDR1 SNHLY and CDR2 FYNNEI. The CDR3 nucleotides are TGTGCTACCGGGACTAGCGGGAGGGGGAACTACTTCAATGAGCAGTTCTTC. Translating it yields CATGTSGRGNYFNEQFF.

This clone turned up a few times. The V and J genes are TRBV19 and TRBJ1-2, with 10 bases matching TRBD1. After removal of 5 bases from V and 6 bases from J, the junction contained 9 bases not matched to a gene. Per germline, CDR1 LNHDA and CDR2 SQIVND (reference sequence). The CDR3 runs 15 residues. DNA for the CDR3: TGTGCCAGTAGTCCAGGGACAGGGGTTCGGAATGGCTACACCTTC. Translating it yields CASSPGTGVRNGYTF.

This sequence joins TRBV5-1 and TRBJ1-6, with 8 bases identical to TRBD1. Trimming at V came to 4 bases and at J to 0 bases, leaving 6 bases not matched to a gene. The CDR3 is made up of 17 amino acids. CDR1 and CDR2 (germline): SGHRS, YFSETQ. For the CDR3, the DNA is TGCGCCAGCAGCCCGGACAGGGCGAGCTCCTATAATTCACCCCTCCACTTT. It translates to CASSPDRASSYNSPLHF.

This chain links TRBV10-3 with TRBJ1-4; 9 positions match TRBD1. Per germline, CDR1 ENHRY and CDR2 SYGVKD. V shed 4 bases, J shed 7 bases, and the junction held 7 bases outside the gene matches. This CDR3 region has 15 residues. CDR3 in DNA: TGTGCCATCAGTGGAGAGGGACAGGGAATTGAAAAACTGTTTTTT. It specifies CAISGEGQGIEKLFF.

The V call is TRBV5-1, the J call TRBJ2-5, with D possibly TRBD1 on 5 matching bases. V was clipped by 0 bases and J by 0 bases, with 9 bases between them. The CDR3 totals 15 residues. CDR1 is SGHRS, CDR2 YFSETQ, per germline. In nucleotides, the CDR3 is TGCGCCAGCAGCTTGGCTACAGGCCACCAAGAGACCCAGTACTTC. Its translation is CASSLATGHQETQYF.

The chain combines TRBV19 with TRBJ1-4; TRBD1 matches at 7 bases. Trimming removed 5 bases from V and 2 bases from J; junction bases left unmatched: 8. This CDR3 contains 16 residues. Germline V gives CDR1 LNHDA, CDR2 SQIVND (reference sequence). The CDR3 loop is CASSVSTDRTNEKLFF. CDR3 nucleotides: TGTGCCAGTAGTGTTTCTACGGACAGGACTAATGAAAAACTGTTTTTT. Looking up the rest from reference TRBV19 and TRBJ1-4 gives the full variable domain: DGGITQSPKYLFRKEGQNVTLSCEQNLNHDAMYWYRQDPGQGLRLIYYSQIVNDFQKGDIAEGYSVSREKKESFPLTVTSAQKNPTAFYLCASSVSTDRTNEKLFFGSGTQLSVL.

A few counts support this clone. J is TRBJ1-4 and V is TRBV27; perhaps TRBD1 as D (6 bases). CDR1 and CDR2 from the germline V gene are MNHEY and SMNVEV (reference sequence). The CDR3 length is 15 residues. V shed 3 bases and J shed 4 bases, with 12 bases lying between them. CDR3 loop: CASSFLDSYNEKLFF. CDR3 sequence (DNA): TGTGCCAGCAGTTTCCTGGACAGTTATAATGAAAAACTGTTTTTT.

This chain joins TRBV5-1 and TRBJ2-3; weak D call: TRBD1 (5 bases). Germline CDR1 reads SGHRS; CDR2 reads YFSETQ. This CDR3 has 17 residues. Deletions cut 3 bases from V and 0 bases from J, with 17 bases between. The chain's CDR3 is CASSSQIQGSSTDTQYF. Written as DNA, the CDR3 is TGCGCCAGCAGCTCCCAGATCCAGGGTTCTAGCACAGATACGCAGTATTTT.

Of note for this clone: A junction end diverges from the germline sequence, so it may reflect a read error. The CDR3: CASSQGTRAYEQYF. CDR3 sequence (DNA): TGTGCCAGCAGCCAAGGGACTAGAGCCTACGAGCAGTACTTC. V usage is TRBV4-1 and J usage is TRBJ2-7, with 8 positions matching TRBD2. This CDR3 has 14 amino acids. Germline V gene lookup returns CDR1 MGHRA and CDR2 YSYEKL.

The chain recombines TRBV5-8 with TRBJ1-5; tentative D call: TRBD1 (6 bases). In germline, CDR1 is SGHTS, CDR2 YDEGEE. V was trimmed by 3 bases and J by 5 bases, leaving 6 bases between them. There are 12 residues in the CDR3. This CDR3 is CASSYRDQPQHF. The DNA for the CDR3 is TGTGCCAGCAGCTACAGGGATCAGCCCCAGCATTTT.

This clone appeared a few times. The chain recombines TRBV5-5 with TRBJ1-4; no clear D. This CDR3 spans 15 amino acids. In germline, CDR1 is SGHKS, CDR2 YYEKEE (reference sequence). V lost 0 bases and J lost 8, with 14 bases in between. CDR3 region: CASSLGGGLFEKLFF. The CDR3 DNA follows: TGTGCCAGCAGCTTGGGTGGAGGGCTATTCGAAAAACTGTTTTTT.

The chain joins TRBV7-3 to TRBJ1-1, with TRBD1 identical over 9 bases. V gave up 5 bases and J gave up 5 bases; unmatched junction bases: 9. CDR1 is SGHTA, CDR2 FQGTGA, per germline. The CDR3 length is 15 residues. Here the CDR3 reads CASSAGQGIKTEAFF. DNA for the CDR3: TGTGCCAGCAGCGCGGGACAGGGAATAAAGACTGAAGCTTTCTTT.

This clone was found a few times. This sequence joins TRBV19 and TRBJ2-3; 11 bases map to TRBD1. CDR1 is LNHDA, CDR2 SQIVND, per germline (reference sequence). The CDR3 contains 15 residues. J gave up 4 bases and V 3 bases, and 3 bases lay outside the gene matches. The CDR3 sequence is CASSIGQGAADTQYF. The CDR3 DNA reads TGTGCCAGTAGTATCGGACAGGGGGCTGCAGATACGCAGTATTTT.

The chain combines TRBV6-5 with TRBJ1-6; D uncertain. From germline, CDR1 is MNHEY and CDR2 SVGAGI. V was clipped by 5 bases and J by 9 bases, with 8 bases between them. This CDR3 is built from 12 residues. CDR3: CASSTRGSPLHF. Here the CDR3 DNA reads TGTGCCAGCAGTACCCGAGGTTCACCCCTCCACTTT.

The V call is TRBV5-5, the J call TRBJ2-3, with D possibly being TRBD2 (6 bases). This CDR3 contains 15 residues. Germline V gene lookup returns CDR1 SGHKS and CDR2 YYEKEE (reference sequence). V shed 4 bases and J shed 2 bases, with 14 bases lying between them. The CDR3 bases are TGTGCCAGCAGCCTCAGGGCGGGGTTCACAGATACGCAGTATTTT. Protein: CASSLRAGFTDTQYF. The variable domain in full, completed from reference TRBV5-5 and TRBJ2-3, reads DAGVTQSPTHLIKTRGQQVTLRCSPISGHKSVSWYQQVLGQGPQFIFQYYEKEERGRGNFPDRFSARQFPNYSSELNVNALLLGDSALYLCASSLRAGFTDTQYFGPGTRLTVL.

The CDR3 DNA reads as TGTGCCAGCTCACCCCCTAGCGGGAGGAGGGATGAGCAGTTCTTC. This translates into CASSPPSGRRDEQFF. The chain carries TRBV18 and TRBJ2-1; 11 bases align to TRBD2. This CDR3 has 15 amino acids. Looked up from germline, CDR1 is KGHSH and CDR2 is LQKENI. Trimming removed 3 bases from V and 8 bases from J; junction bases left unmatched: 6.

This chain links TRBV18 with TRBJ1-5; 9 positions agree with TRBD1. With V trimmed by 3 bases and J by 6 bases, 18 bases remained unmatched. This CDR3 is 19 amino acids long. In germline, CDR1 is KGHSH, CDR2 LQKENI. The CDR3 sequence: CASSPKTAGTGFWGQPQHF. The CDR3 DNA reads TGTGCCAGCTCACCGAAGACTGCTGGGACAGGGTTCTGGGGTCAGCCCCAGCATTTT.

V gene TRBV6-1 combines with J gene TRBJ2-5; 10 bases are shared with TRBD2. Germline CDR1 MNHNS, CDR2 SASEGT. This CDR3 has 15 amino acids. Losses at the gene ends were 2 bases for V and 1 base for J; bases not matched to a gene: 1. CDR3 DNA sequence: TGTGCCAGCAGTGAACTAGCGGGGGCCCAAGAGACCCAGTACTTC. Encoded protein: CASSELAGAQETQYF.

CDR3 in amino acids: CASSLAPSGSFNTGELFF. CDR3 DNA sequence: TGTGCCAGCAGCTTGGCCCCTAGCGGGAGTTTTAACACCGGGGAGCTGTTTTTT. V is TRBV5-5 and J is TRBJ2-2; 10 bases fit TRBD2. Germline-derived CDR1 and CDR2 are SGHKS and YYEKEE (reference sequence). The CDR3 is 18 residues long. J lost 2 bases, V lost 0 bases, and 7 bases had no gene match.

The gene calls are TRBV5-1 and TRBJ2-3; 14 positions match TRBD2. V gave up 3 bases and J gave up 6 bases; unmatched junction bases: 6. Germline assignment: CDR1 SGHRS and CDR2 YFSETQ. This CDR3 contains 16 residues. The CDR3 reads CASSWTSGGIGDTQYF. The CDR3 DNA follows: TGCGCCAGCAGCTGGACTAGCGGGGGGATCGGGGATACGCAGTATTTT.

The J gene is TRBJ2-3, the V gene TRBV5-6, with TRBD2 matching over 11 bases. With V trimmed by 4 bases and J by 2 bases, 6 bases remained unmatched. This CDR3 is 16 amino acids long. Germline CDR1 and CDR2: SGHDT and YYEEEE. The CDR3 protein is CASSRPSGGFTDTQYF. In DNA, the CDR3 is TGTGCCAGCAGCAGACCTAGCGGGGGGTTCACAGATACGCAGTATTTT.

The rearrangement uses TRBV7-9 and TRBJ1-5; 7 positions match TRBD1. The ends lost 5 bases at V and 2 bases at J; junction bases unmatched: 3. Germline V lookup: CDR1 SEHNR, CDR2 FQNEAQ (reference sequence). CDR3 length: 14 amino acids. DNA of the CDR3: TGTGCCAGCAGCCTAACAGGGGGCAATCAGCCCCAGCATTTT. It codes for CASSLTGGNQPQHF. Drawing the rest from reference TRBV7-9 and TRBJ1-5, the complete variable domain is DTGVSQNPRHKITKRGQNVTFRCDPISEHNRLYWYRQTLGQGPEFLTYFQNEAQLEKSRLLSDRFSAERPKGSFSTLEIQRTEQGDSAMYLCASSLTGGNQPQHFGDGTRLSIL.

V and J are TRBV5-1 and TRBJ2-1; TRBD2 aligns across 11 bases. The trim removed 5 bases at V and 6 bases at J, leaving 7 bases unmatched. The germline V gene has CDR1 SGHRS and CDR2 YFSETQ. This CDR3 spans 15 amino acids. DNA of the CDR3: TGCGCCAGCAGGGCTAGCACTAGCGGGAGCAATGAGCAGTTCTTC. Residues: CASRASTSGSNEQFF.

The chain carries TRBV19 and TRBJ2-7; 7 bases agree with TRBD1. The CDR3 consists of 13 residues. V lost 4 bases and J lost 3; bases outside the gene matches: 3. From germline, CDR1 is LNHDA and CDR2 SQIVND (reference sequence). This chain's CDR3 is CASSTGQSYEQYF. CDR3 nucleotide sequence: TGTGCCAGTAGTACGGGACAGAGCTACGAGCAGTACTTC.